Each of the 19 T cell receptor beta chains below was sequenced from the same sample in a study of radiotherapy plus CTLA-4 blockade in lung cancer. Assay: immunoSEQ multiplex PCR; the TCRdb copy retains only in-frame clones and omits some. The sample includes 40,000 to 45,000 clones, roughly 70% of them seen just once. The material sequenced was peripheral blood, taken from a patient treated with radiotherapy plus ipilimumab. The receptors here all came from a human donor with non-small cell lung cancer who had stable disease on radiotherapy plus ipilimumab.

This clone showed up just once. The CDR3 sequence is CASSWDRVGYGYTF. The CDR3 bases are TGTGCCAGCAGCTGGGACAGGGTGGGCTATGGCTACACCTTC. This chain connects TRBV7-2 to TRBJ1-2; 9 bases are a match to TRBD1. CDR1 SGHTA and CDR2 FQGNSA come from the germline V gene. This CDR3 region has 14 residues. The trim removed 4 bases at V and 4 bases at J, leaving 4 bases unmatched.

This clone was seen only once. J is TRBJ1-1 and V is TRBV6-5; TRBD1 matches 9 bases. The CDR3 extends over 15 amino acids. The trim removed 6 bases at V and 6 bases at J, leaving 11 bases unmatched. CDR1 and CDR2 from the germline V gene are MNHEY and SVGAGI. The chain's CDR3 is CASRTGQGSWAEAFF. Here the CDR3 DNA reads TGTGCCAGCAGAACGGGACAGGGAAGTTGGGCTGAAGCTTTCTTT.

This chain connects TRBV5-5 to TRBJ2-7; 10 bases fit TRBD1. J was trimmed by 7 bases and V by 4 bases; bases with no gene match: 11. This CDR3 is 15 amino acids long. Per the germline V gene, CDR1 is SGHKS and CDR2 is YYEKEE (reference sequence). This CDR3 reads CASSITSGTGVEQYF. For the CDR3, the DNA is TGTGCCAGCAGCATTACATCGGGGACAGGGGTTGAGCAGTACTTC.

This clone was detected once. The chain uses TRBV5-1 and TRBJ1-5; maybe TRBD1 (5 bases). The CDR3 totals 14 residues. Germline assignment: CDR1 SGHRS and CDR2 YFSETQ. V was cut by 1 base and J by 5 bases, with 10 bases left in between. For the CDR3, the DNA is TGCGCCAGCAGCTTGCTAGGGGCAGATCAGCCCCAGCATTTT. This translates into CASSLLGADQPQHF.

Only a few counts were recorded for this clone. The chain carries TRBV5-4 and TRBJ2-1; D uncertain. This CDR3 has 12 amino acids. The germline gives CDR1 SGHNT, CDR2 YYREEE (reference sequence). V gave up 1 base and J gave up 5 bases, with 4 bases separating them. The CDR3 DNA sequence: TGTGCCAGCAGCTTGCCCAACAATGAGCAGTTCTTC. Translation: CASSLPNNEQFF.

The chain couples TRBV7-2 to TRBJ2-7; 14 bases align to TRBD2. The CDR3 totals 15 residues. With 6 bases clipped from V and 4 bases from J, the junction kept 5 bases outside the gene matches. Germline CDR1 and CDR2: SGHTA and FQGNSA. This chain's CDR3 is CASSRLAGGPYEQYF. The CDR3, as DNA: TGTGCCAGCAGTCGACTAGCGGGGGGGCCTTACGAGCAGTACTTC.

The genes are TRBV9 and TRBJ2-3; TRBD1 matches at 7 bases. Germline trimming cut 2 bases from V and 8 bases from J; bases unmatched to any gene: 5. The CDR3 is 13 amino acids. CDR1 is SGDLS, CDR2 YYNGEE, per germline. CDR3 amino acids: CASSVEGASTQYF. DNA for the CDR3: TGTGCCAGCAGCGTCGAGGGGGCTTCTACGCAGTATTTT.

Comments on this clone: The conserved phenylalanine or tryptophan normally closing the CDR3 is absent here, so this likely arose from a read error. The rearrangement uses TRBV11-3 and TRBJ1-6; a possible D gene is TRBD1 (5 bases). Trimming cost V 3 bases and J 8 bases, with 14 bases left between them. Germline V CDR1 and CDR2: SGHNT, YENEEA. The CDR3 runs 15 residues. The CDR3: CASSFSFQGDSPLHL. CDR3 DNA sequence: TGTGCCAGCAGCTTTTCTTTCCAGGGTGATTCACCCCTCCACCTT.

J is TRBJ2-2 and V is TRBV6-4, with D perhaps TRBD2 (6 bases). V dropped 5 bases and J dropped 7 bases, with 14 bases sitting between them. CDR3 length: 14 amino acids. Per the germline V gene, CDR1 is MRHNA and CDR2 is SNTAGT. The CDR3 nucleotides read TGTGCCAGCAGTAGAGTAGCGGACGTCGGGGAGCTGTTTTTT. Its protein product is CASSRVADVGELFF.

The chain employs TRBV7-2 and TRBJ2-1; perhaps TRBD2 as D (5 bases). With 2 bases removed from V and 6 bases from J, the gap between germline ends came to 8 bases. The CDR3 runs to 13 residues. CDR1 is SGHTA, CDR2 FQGNSA, per germline. CDR3 nucleotide sequence: TGTGCCAGCAGCTTATCGGGGATCAATGAGCAGTTCTTC. Translated: CASSLSGINEQFF. The full variable domain, rest sourced from reference TRBV7-2 and TRBJ2-1, is GAGVSQSPSNKVTEKGKDVELRCDPISGHTALYWYRQSLGQGLEFLIYFQGNSAPDKSGLPSDRFSAERTGGSVSTLTIQRTQQEDSAVYLCASSLSGINEQFFGPGTRLTVL.

The chain carries TRBV7-2 and TRBJ2-3, with D unresolved. V lost 5 bases, J lost 6 bases, and 9 bases lay in between. The CDR3 length is 12 residues. Germline V gene lookup returns CDR1 SGHTA and CDR2 FQGNSA. The chain's CDR3 is CASSLALDTQYF. Written as DNA, the CDR3 is TGTGCCAGCAGCCTTGCGTTGGATACGCAGTATTTT. The entire variable domain, with the rest obtained from reference TRBV7-2 and TRBJ2-3, is as follows: GAGVSQSPSNKVTEKGKDVELRCDPISGHTALYWYRQSLGQGLEFLIYFQGNSAPDKSGLPSDRFSAERTGGSVSTLTIQRTQQEDSAVYLCASSLALDTQYFGPGTRLTVL.

V and J are TRBV10-2 and TRBJ1-2; no firm D call. CDR3 size: 13 residues. Trimming left V 2 bases short and J 4 bases short, with 8 bases between. Germline CDR1 and CDR2: WSHSY and SAAADI. The chain's CDR3 is CASSEQFGYGYTF. CDR3 in DNA: TGCGCCAGCAGTGAGCAATTCGGCTATGGCTACACCTTC.

The chain joins TRBV7-9 to TRBJ1-1; a weak D match, TRBD1 (6 bases). This CDR3 contains 15 residues. V was clipped by 0 bases and J by 5 bases, with 13 bases between them. The germline CDR1 and CDR2 sequences are SEHNR and FQNEAQ (reference sequence). The CDR3 sequence is CASSLAAQGGTEAFF. In DNA form, the CDR3 reads TGTGCCAGCAGCTTAGCAGCACAGGGAGGGACTGAAGCTTTCTTT. Complete variable domain (other parts from reference TRBV7-9 and TRBJ1-1): DTGVSQNPRHKITKRGQNVTFRCDPISEHNRLYWYRQTLGQGPEFLTYFQNEAQLEKSRLLSDRFSAERPKGSFSTLEIQRTEQGDSAMYLCASSLAAQGGTEAFFGQGTRLTVV.

The V gene is TRBV10-3, the J gene TRBJ1-1, with 9 positions matching TRBD1. The CDR3 contains 16 residues. After removal of 4 bases from V and 4 bases from J, the junction contained 10 bases not matched to a gene. Germline lookup yields CDR1 ENHRY and CDR2 SYGVKD. The CDR3 spells CAISGGGTGRGTEAFF. CDR3 nucleotide sequence: TGTGCCATCAGTGGGGGGGGGACAGGGAGAGGCACTGAAGCTTTCTTT.

The rearrangement uses TRBV29-1 and TRBJ1-1, with 7 positions matching TRBD1. V was clipped by 6 bases and J by 0 bases; unmatched bases: 13. Germline V CDR1 and CDR2: SQVTM, ANQGSEA. The CDR3 length is 16 residues. CDR3 amino acids: CSVAGQGGAMNTEAFF. The DNA for the CDR3 is TGCAGCGTGGCTGGCCAGGGGGGCGCGATGAACACTGAAGCTTTCTTT. The whole variable domain, remainder taken from reference TRBV29-1 and TRBJ1-1, is SAVISQKPSRDICQRGTSLTIQCQVDSQVTMMFWYRQQPGQSLTLIATANQGSEATYESGFVIDKFPISRPNLTFSTLTVSNMSPEDSSIYLCSVAGQGGAMNTEAFFGQGTRLTVV.

The V call is TRBV5-1, the J call TRBJ1-1; TRBD1 is a possible D gene (5 bases). Trimming removed 0 bases at V and 4 bases at J, with 13 bases between. The germline V gene has CDR1 SGHRS and CDR2 YFSETQ. The CDR3 loop spans 15 amino acids. CDR3 sequence: CASSLDGQGITEAFF. DNA of the CDR3: TGCGCCAGCAGCTTGGACGGGCAGGGAATCACTGAAGCTTTCTTT.

For this clone: Mismatch with germline at one junction end may stem from a read error. This chain connects TRBV9 to TRBJ2-1; 9 positions agree with TRBD2. The CDR3 sequence is 12 residues long. Looked up from germline, CDR1 is SGDLS and CDR2 is YYNGEE. The CDR3 region is CASSLGGGGVVF. In nucleotides, the CDR3 is TGTGCCAGCAGCCTAGGGGGCGGGGGGGTGGTCTTC.

The chain carries TRBV7-2 and TRBJ1-2; the D gene is possibly TRBD1 (5 bases). Per germline, CDR1 SGHTA and CDR2 FQGNSA. CDR3 length: 16 amino acids. V lost 3 bases and J 2 bases, leaving 16 bases between the germline ends. CDR3 sequence (DNA): TGTGCCAGCAGCTTCCTTCGACAGAGATCAAACTATGGCTACACCTTC. Protein sequence: CASSFLRQRSNYGYTF.

CDR3 sequence reads: CASSPGHDFYGYTF. The CDR3, as DNA: TGTGCCAGCTCACCCGGACACGACTTCTATGGCTACACCTTC. This chain connects TRBV18 to TRBJ1-2, with D possibly being TRBD1 (5 bases). Germline CDR1 KGHSH, CDR2 LQKENI. CDR3 length equals 14 residues. The V end was cut by 3 bases, the J end by 4 bases, with 12 bases between.